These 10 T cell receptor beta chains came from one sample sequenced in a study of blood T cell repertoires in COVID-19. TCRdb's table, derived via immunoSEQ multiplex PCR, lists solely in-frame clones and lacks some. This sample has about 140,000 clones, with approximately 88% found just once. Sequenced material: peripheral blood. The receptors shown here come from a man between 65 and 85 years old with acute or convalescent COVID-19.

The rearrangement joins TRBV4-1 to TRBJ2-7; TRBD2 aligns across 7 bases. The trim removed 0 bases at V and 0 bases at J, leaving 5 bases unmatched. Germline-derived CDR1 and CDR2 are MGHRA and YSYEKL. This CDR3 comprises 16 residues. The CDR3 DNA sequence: TGCGCCAGCAGCCAAGAGTTCCCGGGGGGCTCCTACGAGCAGTACTTC. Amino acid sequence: CASSQEFPGGSYEQYF.

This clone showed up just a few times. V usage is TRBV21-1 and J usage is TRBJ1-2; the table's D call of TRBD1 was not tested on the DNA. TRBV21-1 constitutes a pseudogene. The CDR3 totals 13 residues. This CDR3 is CASNRDTNYGYTF. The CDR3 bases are TGTGCCAGCAATAGGGACACCAACTATGGCTACACCTTC.

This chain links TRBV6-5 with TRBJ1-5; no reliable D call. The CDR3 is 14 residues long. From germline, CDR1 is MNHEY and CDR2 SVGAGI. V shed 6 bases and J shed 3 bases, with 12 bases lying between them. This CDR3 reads CASSVRGVNQPQHF. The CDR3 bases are TGTGCCAGCAGCGTACGTGGAGTCAATCAGCCCCAGCATTTT.

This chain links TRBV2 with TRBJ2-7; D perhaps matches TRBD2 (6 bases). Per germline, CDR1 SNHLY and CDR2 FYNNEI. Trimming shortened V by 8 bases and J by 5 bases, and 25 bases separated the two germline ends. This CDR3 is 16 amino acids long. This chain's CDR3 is CASGGSWATPIHEQYF. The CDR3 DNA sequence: TGTGCCAGCGGAGGGAGTTGGGCAACTCCCATCCACGAGCAGTACTTC.

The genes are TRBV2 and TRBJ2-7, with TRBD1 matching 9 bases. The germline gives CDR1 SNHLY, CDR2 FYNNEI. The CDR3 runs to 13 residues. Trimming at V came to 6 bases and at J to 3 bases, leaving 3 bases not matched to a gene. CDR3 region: CASRGQGGYEQYF. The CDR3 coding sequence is TGTGCCAGCAGGGGACAGGGAGGCTACGAGCAGTACTTC.

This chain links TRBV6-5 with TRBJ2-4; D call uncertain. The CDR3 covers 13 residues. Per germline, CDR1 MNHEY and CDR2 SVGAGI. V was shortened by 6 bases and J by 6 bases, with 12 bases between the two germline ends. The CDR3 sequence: CASSPAGPNIQYF. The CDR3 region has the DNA TGTGCCAGCAGCCCGGCAGGTCCAAACATTCAGTACTTC.

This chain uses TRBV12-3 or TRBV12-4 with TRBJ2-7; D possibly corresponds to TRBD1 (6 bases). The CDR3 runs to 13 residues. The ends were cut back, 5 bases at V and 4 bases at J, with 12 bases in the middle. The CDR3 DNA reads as TGTGCCAGCAGTACCACAGGGAAATACGAGCAGTACTTC. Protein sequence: CASSTTGKYEQYF.

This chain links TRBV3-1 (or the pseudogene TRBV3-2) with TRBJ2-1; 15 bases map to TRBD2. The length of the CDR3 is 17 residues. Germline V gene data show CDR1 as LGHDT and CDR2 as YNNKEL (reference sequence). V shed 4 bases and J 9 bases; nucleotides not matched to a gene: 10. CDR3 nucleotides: TGTGCCAGCAGCCGCGTCGGACTAGCGGGAGGGCCGGGTGAGCAGTTCTTC. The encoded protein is CASSRVGLAGGPGEQFF.

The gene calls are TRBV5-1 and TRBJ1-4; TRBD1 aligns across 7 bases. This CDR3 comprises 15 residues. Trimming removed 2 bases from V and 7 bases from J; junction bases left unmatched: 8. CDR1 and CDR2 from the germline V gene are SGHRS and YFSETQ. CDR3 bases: TGCGCCAGCAGCTTAAAGACAGGGCGAGGTGAAAAACTGTTTTTT. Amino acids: CASSLKTGRGEKLFF.

The CDR3 DNA is TGTGCCAGCAGCTTGTGGATTGACGGGGGTAACACTGAAGCTTTCTTT. This encodes CASSLWIDGGNTEAFF. The genes are TRBV5-6 and TRBJ1-1; D possibly corresponds to TRBD1 (5 bases). The CDR3 totals 16 residues. V was cut by 1 base and J by 2 bases, with 15 bases left in between. From germline, CDR1 is SGHDT and CDR2 YYEEEE.